The 14 T cell receptor beta chains in this list originate from one sample, sequenced in a study of tumor-infiltrating lymphocytes in primary liver carcinoma. Without any cell sorting, roughly 17-31 mg of bulk tissue yielded co-extracted RNA and DNA. A constant-region primer primed TCR beta cDNA synthesis from roughly 500 ng of total RNA. The TCR beta library was amplified through three nested multiplex PCR rounds in a modified ARM-PCR procedure. It was with TRBV1-TRBV30 forward primers and a C-beta reverse primer that the first two PCR rounds were run, at around 9 cycles each. Each CDR3 protein is one row after TCRdb ran MiXCR on the multiplex PCR reads. The sample records some 180,000 distinct CDR3 sequences, just under 85% being singletons. The specimen was tumor tissue from primary liver carcinoma. The receptor set was obtained from a man in his forties or fifties with primary liver carcinoma and hepatitis B virus infection.

Note on this clonotype: One end of the junction fails to match germline, which may point to a read error. This chain links TRBV30 with TRBJ2-2; tentative D call: TRBD1 (6 bases). Germline values: CDR1 GTSNPN, CDR2 SVGIG (reference sequence). The CDR3 is 14 amino acids. This CDR3 is CAWSRDMGPGELFF. As DNA, the CDR3 is TGTGCCTGGAGTAGGGACATGGGGCCCGGGGAGTTGTTTTTT. The whole variable domain, filled in from reference TRBV30 and TRBJ2-2, reads SQTIHQWPATLVQPVGSPLSLECTVEGTSNPNLYWYRQAAGRGLQLLFYSVGIGQISSEVPQNLSASRPQDRQFILSSKKLLLSDSGFYLCAWSRDMGPGELFFGEGSRLTVL.

With respect to this clonotype: The junction differs from germline at one of its ends, possibly a read error. CDR3 in DNA: TGCGGTGCTAGAGTCCCTTCCACGCAAGAGCAATACTTC. Protein sequence: CGARVPSTQEQYF. J is TRBJ2-7 and V is TRBV20-1; D uncertain. Germline V gives CDR1 DFQATT, CDR2 SNEGSKA (reference sequence). CDR3 length: 13 amino acids.

This clonotype occurred many times. This clone may be a read error of a much larger clone one base away. This rearrangement joins TRBV6-6 to TRBJ2-5; no definite D call. V was shortened by 6 bases and J by 4 bases, with 9 bases between the two germline ends. Germline V gives CDR1 MNHNY, CDR2 SVGAGI (reference sequence). The CDR3 runs 12 residues. The CDR3 sequence is CASSLAVETQYF. For the CDR3, the DNA is TGTGCCAGCAGCTTGGCGGTAGAGACCCAGTACTTC.

Points on this clonotype: As the CDR3 is not closed by the conserved phenylalanine or tryptophan, this likely results from a read error. V usage is TRBV4-3 and J usage is TRBJ2-7, with D possibly matching TRBD2 (5 bases). Germline values: CDR1 LGHNA, CDR2 YSLEER. The CDR3 length is 16 residues. The CDR3 DNA is TGTGCCAACAGTCAAGGAACGGACTCAAAAGGCTACGAGCAGTACTTA. Its translation is CANSQGTDSKGYEQYL.

Turning to this clonotype: The CDR3 does not end in the conserved phenylalanine or tryptophan, so this is likely a read error. The rearrangement joins TRBV29-1 to TRBJ2-5, with 8 bases fitting TRBD2. Germline assignment: CDR1 SQVTM and CDR2 ANQGSEA. The CDR3 is made up of 13 amino acids. The trim removed 3 bases at V and 5 bases at J, leaving 5 bases unmatched. The CDR3 region is CSVDGTRKETQYL. CDR3 nucleotides: TGCAGCGTTGATGGGACTAGGAAGGAGACCCAGTACCTC.

Regarding this clonotype: This may come from a read error, since a much larger clone is one base off. The chain recombines TRBV7-9 with TRBJ2-1, with TRBD2 matching 13 bases. The germline CDR1 and CDR2 sequences are SEHNR and FQNEAQ (reference sequence). Trimming cost V 6 bases and J 9 bases; bases outside gene matches: 8. The CDR3 spans 15 residues. CDR3 region: CASRRTSGSGSEQFF. In DNA, the CDR3 is TGTGCCAGCAGGAGGACTAGCGGGAGTGGCTCTGAGCAGTTCTTC.

About this clonotype: At one boundary the junction diverges from the germline segment, which might be a read error. The rearrangement links TRBV10-3 to TRBJ2-2; 11 bases are shared with TRBD2. The CDR3 loop spans 18 amino acids. Germline V gives CDR1 ENHRY, CDR2 SYGVKD. CDR3 nucleotides: TGTGTCATCAGTGACAGGACTAGCGGGCCGGCGAACACCGGGGAGCTGTTTTTT. Its protein product is CVISDRTSGPANTGELFF.

This clonotype has ten or more counts. The chain has TRBV5-4 and TRBJ2-5; 9 bases match TRBD1. CDR1 is SGHNT, CDR2 YYREEE, per germline (reference sequence). The CDR3 runs to 15 residues. Losses at the gene ends were 4 bases for V and 5 bases for J; bases not matched to a gene: 9. The CDR3 is CASSPKDRGGETQYF. DNA of the CDR3: TGTGCCAGCAGCCCTAAGGACAGGGGAGGGGAGACCCAGTACTTC.

Remarks on this clonotype: Mismatch with germline at one junction end may stem from a read error. V and J are TRBV4-3 and TRBJ2-7, with D unclear. Germline CDR1 LGHNA, CDR2 YSLEER. The CDR3 totals 13 residues. CDR3 in DNA: TGCGTCAGCAGCCCAGACAAGGGCTACGATCAGTACTTC. Protein: CVSSPDKGYDQYF.

This clonotype has ten or more counts. This chain uses TRBV10-1 with TRBJ2-2; unclear D gene. The V gene lost 5 bases and the J gene lost 4 bases, with 5 bases spanning the gap. The germline V gene has CDR1 WNHNN and CDR2 SYGVQD (reference sequence). The CDR3 has 12 residues. The CDR3 protein is CASSTATGELFF. DNA for the CDR3: TGCGCCAGCAGTACCGCCACCGGGGAGCTGTTTTTT.

Notes on this clonotype: This clone may be a read error of a much larger clone one base away. The V gene is TRBV28, the J gene TRBJ1-5, with 8 positions matching TRBD1. This CDR3 spans 14 amino acids. Germline trimming cut 5 bases from V and 6 bases from J; bases unmatched to any gene: 6. Germline V gene lookup returns CDR1 MDHEN and CDR2 SYDVKM. The CDR3 DNA reads TGTGCCAGCAGTGTCTGGACAGGGTTTCAGCCCCAGCATTTT. As protein: CASSVWTGFQPQHF.

As to this clonotype: The CDR3 carries no conserved terminal phenylalanine or tryptophan, so it likely arises from a read error. The chain links TRBV6-5 to TRBJ2-7; 8 nucleotides line up with TRBD1. Germline V CDR1 and CDR2: MNHEY, SVGAGI. This CDR3 comprises 13 residues. V was pared by 9 bases and J by 4 bases, with 8 bases of the junction left unmatched. The CDR3: CARRGTGEYEQYY. In DNA form, the CDR3 reads TGTGCCAGAAGGGGGACAGGCGAGTACGAGCAGTACTAC.

Regarding this clonotype: The junction does not match germline at one end; this may be a read error. The chain joins TRBV28 to TRBJ2-1; TRBD1 aligns across 12 bases. The CDR3 is made up of 15 amino acids. Germline CDR1 MDHEN, CDR2 SYDVKM. The CDR3 region has the DNA TGTACCAGCAGTTTGGGACAGGGGGCGACCGATGAGCAGTTCTTC. Translating gives CTSSLGQGATDEQFF.

As for this clonotype: The junction shows a germline mismatch at one end, possibly a read error. The chain carries TRBV11-2 and TRBJ2-7; D may be TRBD1 or TRBD2 (5 bases each). The germline CDR1 and CDR2 sequences are SGHAT and FQNNGV. CDR3 length equals 15 residues. The CDR3 loop reads CASSLRRTREDERYF. DNA of the CDR3: TGTGCCAGCAGCTTACGAAGGACACGGGAAGACGAGCGGTACTTC. The whole variable domain, filled in from reference TRBV11-2 and TRBJ2-7, reads EAGVAQSPRYKIIEKRQSVAFWCNPISGHATLYWYQQILGQGPKLLIQFQNNGVVDDSQLPKDRFSAERLKGVDSTLKIQPAKLEDSAVYLCASSLRRTREDERYFGPGTRLTVT.